The rows below give T cell receptor beta chains drawn from one sample of a study of CD8 T cells in ankylosing spondylitis. TCRdb re-called the 5' RACE reads with MiXCR, one entry per CDR3 protein. The sample has roughly 30,000 distinct CDR3 sequences; less than 40% are singletons. The sequencing sample was made of synovial fluid, either unsorted or a sorted T cell fraction (not recorded which). These receptor sequences come from a male donor with ankylosing spondylitis. CDR3s include the opening cysteine and the closing phenylalanine or tryptophan. A D gene is named only where the DNA matches it firmly. Clone size is given for some rows only: seen once, a few or many times, or a class if the clone is expanded.

clone_size j_call v_call d_call cdr3_nt cdr3_aa
NA TRBJ2-5 TRBV20-1 TRBD2 TGCAGTGCTAGAGAAATCGCGGGAGGGCGGATGGAGACCCAGTACTTC CSAREIAGGRMETQYF
NA TRBJ2-1 TRBV29-1 NA TGCAGCGTTGTTGAGGGAGTAGATTACAATGAGCAGTTCTTC CSVVEGVDYNEQFF
NA TRBJ2-5 TRBV7-9 NA TGTGCCAGCAGCTTGTACGTCGGGAGAGTCGAGACCCAGTACTTC CASSLYVGRVETQYF
few TRBJ2-5 TRBV5-6 TRBD1 TGTGCCAGCAGCCACGGACAGGGGGCTGTGGGGGAGACCCAGTACTTC CASSHGQGAVGETQYF
NA TRBJ2-7 TRBV27 TRBD2 TGTGCCAGCAAGCTAGCGGGAGGCCCCTACGAGCAGTACTTC CASKLAGGPYEQYF
NA TRBJ2-1 TRBV7-9 TRBD2 TGTGCCAGCAGCTTTCGGACTAGCGGGAACAATGAGCAGTTCTTC CASSFRTSGNNEQFF
NA TRBJ2-3 TRBV6-4 TRBD2 TGTGCCAGCAGTGATACTAGCGCGAGCACAGATACGCAGTATTTT CASSDTSASTDTQYF
NA TRBJ2-1 TRBV11-2 TRBD2 TGTGCCAGCAGCTTAGGGACTAGTCAAGGGGAGTTCTTC CASSLGTSQGEFF
NA TRBJ2-1 TRBV6-4 NA TGTGCCAGCAGTTCCGACAGGGGAGGGTTCAATGAGCAGTTCTTC CASSSDRGGFNEQFF
NA TRBJ2-3 TRBV28 TRBD2 TGTGCCAGCAGTTTAGGGACTAGCGGGAGAGGGGATACGCAGTATTTT CASSLGTSGRGDTQYF
NA TRBJ2-1 TRBV7-9 TRBD2 TGTGCCAGCAGCTTAGGGGAGGGGGAGCAGTTCTTC CASSLGEGEQFF